The 26 T cell receptor beta chains presented below share a single source sample, sequenced in a study of T cell repertoires in cytomegalovirus infection. Using its own MiXCR run on the reads, TCRdb lists one record per CDR3 protein. The repertoire holds fewer than 300,000 distinct CDR3 sequences, roughly 23% seen once, with about 15% in the top ten. Sequenced input: PBMCs. These receptors all stem from a human donor in good health (CMV status not recorded). Some clones in this sample may be carry-over from other donors' samples.

This clonotype occurred a few times. This chain uses TRBV24-1 with TRBJ2-3, with 7 bases that match TRBD1. Looked up from germline, CDR1 is KGHDR and CDR2 is SFDVKD. The CDR3 loop spans 15 amino acids. Unmatched junction bases numbered 2, after V lost 2 bases and J lost 1 base. The CDR3 loop reads CATSDSGTGTDTQYF. CDR3 in DNA: TGTGCCACCAGTGATTCCGGGACAGGCACAGATACGCAGTATTTT.

This clonotype was detected ten times or more. The V and J genes are TRBV7-2 and TRBJ2-7; perhaps TRBD2 as D (5 bases). Germline CDR1 is SGHTA and CDR2 is FQGNSA. V lost 4 bases to trimming and J lost 1 base, with 14 bases between them. The CDR3 loop spans 15 amino acids. The CDR3 coding sequence is TGTGCCAGCAGCTCCAACCCGGGGAGATCCTACGAGCAGTACTTC. Its translation is CASSSNPGRSYEQYF.

Only a few counts were recorded for this clonotype. The rearrangement joins TRBV6-2 or TRBV6-3 to TRBJ2-6; no clear D gene. CDR1 is MNHEY, CDR2 SVGEGT, per germline. The length of the CDR3 is 17 residues. V was trimmed by 2 bases and J by 2 bases, leaving 13 bases between them. The CDR3 DNA follows: TGTGCCAGCAGTTACCCGGCCAGGAAGGCTGGGGCCAACGTCCTGACTTTC. It translates to CASSYPARKAGANVLTF.

This clonotype was picked up many times. The V and J genes are TRBV7-2 and TRBJ2-7; D possibly corresponds to TRBD1 (6 bases). The CDR3 spans 15 residues. V was shortened by 2 bases and J by 5 bases, with 16 bases between the two germline ends. Germline values: CDR1 SGHTA, CDR2 FQGNSA. CDR3 amino acids: CASSLSGGPGNEQYF. The CDR3 nucleotides are TGTGCCAGCAGCTTATCTGGGGGCCCCGGCAACGAGCAGTACTTC.

There are many counts of this clonotype. The V call is TRBV12-5, the J call TRBJ1-1, with 9 bases identical to TRBD1. This CDR3 has 16 residues. V lost 7 bases and J lost 0; bases outside the gene matches: 9. Germline V gene sequence: CDR1 LGHNT, CDR2 FRNRAP. CDR3 coding DNA: TGTGCTAGTGCCCTTCGGGGACAGGGAATGAACACTGAAGCTTTCTTT. Its translation is CASALRGQGMNTEAFF.

This clonotype was recorded many times. The chain is built from TRBV5-1 and TRBJ1-2, with D possibly matching TRBD1 (5 bases). Between the trimmed V and J ends, which lost 3 bases and 2 bases, there was a span of 20 bases. Germline CDR1 and CDR2: SGHRS and YFSETQ. The CDR3 has 17 amino acids. The CDR3 coding sequence is TGCGCCAGCAGCTCGACTGAGATTCAGGGCTACAACTATGGCTACACCTTC. Translating it yields CASSSTEIQGYNYGYTF. Full variable domain (missing parts from reference TRBV5-1 and TRBJ1-2): KAGVTQTPRYLIKTRGQQVTLSCSPISGHRSVSWYQQTPGQGLQFLFEYFSETQRNKGNFPGRFSGRQFSNSRSEMNVSTLELGDSALYLCASSSTEIQGYNYGYTFGSGTRLTVV.

The V gene is TRBV20-1, the J gene TRBJ2-4, with D maybe TRBD2 (6 bases). Trimming took off 5 bases at V and 1 base at J, with 12 bases between the two ends. Germline V gene data show CDR1 as DFQATT and CDR2 as SNEGSKA (reference sequence). This CDR3 has 14 residues. The CDR3 region has the DNA TGCAGTGCTGGGCGGGGTGGGGCCAAAAACATTCAGTACTTC. It is translated as CSAGRGGAKNIQYF.

This clonotype was seen many times. The CDR3 loop reads CASSPQAGLVITYEQYF. The DNA of the CDR3 is TGTGCCAGCAGCCCTCAAGCGGGACTAGTTATAACCTACGAGCAGTACTTC. The chain joins TRBV7-2 to TRBJ2-7, with 8 bases identical to TRBD2. Germline values: CDR1 SGHTA, CDR2 FQGNSA. The CDR3 sequence is 17 residues long. The V gene end was trimmed by 5 bases and the J gene end by 2 bases; junction bases not matched to a gene: 14. The full variable domain, in which reference TRBV7-2 and TRBJ2-7 provide the parts outside the CDR3, is GAGVSQSPSNKVTEKGKDVELRCDPISGHTALYWYRQSLGQGLEFLIYFQGNSAPDKSGLPSDRFSAERTGGSVSTLTIQRTQQEDSAVYLCASSPQAGLVITYEQYFGPGTRLTVT.

This clonotype was seen a few times. V usage is TRBV7-2 and J usage is TRBJ1-2; D remains unclear. V shed 7 bases and J shed 8 bases, with 14 bases lying between them. Germline lookup yields CDR1 SGHTA and CDR2 FQGNSA. The length of the CDR3 is 12 residues. DNA of the CDR3: TGTGCCAGCACCCCTGTAGTGGAGGGCTACACCTTC. Protein sequence: CASTPVVEGYTF.

In this sample, this clonotype turned up many times. J is TRBJ2-7 and V is TRBV7-2, with 10 bases matching TRBD2. This CDR3 is built from 20 residues. V lost 5 bases and J lost 1; bases outside the gene matches: 20. Germline V gene lookup returns CDR1 SGHTA and CDR2 FQGNSA. In DNA form, the CDR3 reads TGTGCCAGCAGCCCGGCCACCCCTCGATCTAGCGGGGGATATTCCTACGAGCAGTACTTC. This encodes CASSPATPRSSGGYSYEQYF.

This chain joins TRBV5-4 and TRBJ2-7; D not certain. V gave up 4 bases and J gave up 1 base, with 15 bases separating them. CDR1 is SGHNT and CDR2 is YYREEE in the germline V gene (reference sequence). The CDR3 totals 15 residues. CDR3 DNA: TGTGCCAGCAGCAGTGACACGAACTTTTCCTACGAGCAGTACTTC. Translating it yields CASSSDTNFSYEQYF.

This clonotype appeared a few times. The chain combines TRBV7-2 with TRBJ2-1; 11 positions agree with TRBD1. Germline CDR1 reads SGHTA; CDR2 reads FQGNSA. The CDR3 totals 14 residues. V lost 1 base, J lost 8 bases, and 1 base stayed unmatched. In DNA, the CDR3 is TGTGCCAGCAGCTTAGGGACAGGGGGCTATGAGCAGTTCTTC. Translated: CASSLGTGGYEQFF.

This clonotype was seen repeatedly, ten times or more. The chain couples TRBV7-8 to TRBJ2-2; D unclear. In germline, CDR1 is SGHVS, CDR2 FQNEAQ. The CDR3 covers 14 residues. V lost 8 bases and J lost 4, with 14 bases in between. The CDR3 spells CASAMAEITGELFF. The CDR3 region has the DNA TGTGCCAGCGCCATGGCGGAAATCACCGGGGAGCTGTTTTTT.

The sample holds many counts of this clonotype. The chain combines TRBV7-9 with TRBJ2-3; D gene ambiguous. Trimming stripped 1 base from V and 4 bases from J, with 9 bases between. Germline V gives CDR1 SEHNR, CDR2 FQNEAQ (reference sequence). This CDR3 region has 14 residues. CDR3 sequence (DNA): TGTGCCAGCAGCTTAGTTGCAAGCCCAGATACGCAGTATTTT. Amino acids: CASSLVASPDTQYF.

This clonotype was detected ten times or more. The V and J genes are TRBV12-3 or TRBV12-4 and TRBJ2-7, with D uncertain. V was pared by 8 bases and J by 4 bases, with 6 bases between. This CDR3 spans 10 amino acids. CDR3 loop: CASRKYEQYV. The CDR3 region has the DNA TGTGCCAGCCGTAAATACGAGCAGTACGTC.

This clonotype was observed a handful of times. J is TRBJ2-7 and V is TRBV28; TRBD2 is a possible D gene (5 bases). V gave up 5 bases and J gave up 5 bases, with 16 bases separating them. The CDR3 spans 14 residues. From germline, CDR1 is MDHEN and CDR2 SYDVKM. The CDR3 sequence: CASSIRPSRDEQYF. The CDR3 region has the DNA TGTGCCAGCAGTATCCGGCCCTCGAGGGACGAGCAGTACTTC.

CDR3 residues: CSHEIGGLETQYF. The CDR3 coding sequence is TGCAGCCACGAAATAGGGGGGCTGGAGACCCAGTACTTC. This chain uses TRBV29-1 with TRBJ2-5; TRBD1 or TRBD2 may be the D gene (6 bases each). The V end was cut by 8 bases, the J end by 5 bases, with 18 bases between. The germline gives CDR1 SQVTM, CDR2 ANQGSEA. The CDR3 spans 13 residues.

This clonotype has a count of ten or more. The V gene is TRBV7-2, the J gene TRBJ2-1; no reliable D call. This CDR3 contains 12 residues. Trimming shortened V by 2 bases and J by 9 bases, and 8 bases separated the two germline ends. Germline V CDR1 and CDR2: SGHTA, FQGNSA. The CDR3: CASSLSRLEQFF. The CDR3 DNA is TGTGCCAGCAGCTTATCGAGACTTGAGCAGTTCTTC.

This clonotype was picked up many times. The rearrangement links TRBV7-2 to TRBJ2-7, with D uncertain. V was pared by 4 bases and J by 1 base, with 8 bases between. The germline V gene encodes CDR1 SGHTA and CDR2 FQGNSA. This CDR3 is built from 13 residues. The CDR3 DNA follows: TGTGCCAGCAGCTACACCAAGTCCTACGAGCAGTACTTC. Its protein is CASSYTKSYEQYF.

This clonotype has at least ten counts. The chain is built from TRBV7-8 and TRBJ2-3, with D perhaps TRBD1 or TRBD2 (8 bases each). The CDR3 has 19 amino acids. V lost 3 bases, J lost 5 bases, and 27 bases lay in between. Germline CDR1 reads SGHVS; CDR2 reads FQNEAQ. The CDR3 DNA is TGTGCCAGCAGCTTTACCGGACAGGGCGGGAGGAGTCGTGGAGATACGCAGTATTTT. Its protein product is CASSFTGQGGRSRGDTQYF.

The rearrangement joins TRBV7-9 to TRBJ2-3; unclear D gene. The CDR3 runs to 14 residues. Trimming stripped 5 bases from V and 4 bases from J, with 13 bases between. The germline V gene has CDR1 SEHNR and CDR2 FQNEAQ (reference sequence). CDR3 in amino acids: CASSPRVGSDTQYF. As DNA, the CDR3 is TGTGCCAGCAGCCCACGTGTTGGATCAGATACGCAGTATTTT.

The chain has TRBV29-1 and TRBJ2-1, with D perhaps matching TRBD1 or TRBD2 (5 bases each). The CDR3 covers 15 residues. With 1 base removed from V and 0 bases from J, the gap between germline ends came to 10 bases. Germline V gives CDR1 SQVTM, CDR2 ANQGSEA. The DNA of the CDR3 is TGCAGCGTTGAAGGGGAGACAGTCTCCTACAATGAGCAGTTCTTC. It translates to CSVEGETVSYNEQFF.

This clonotype was picked up many times. This chain links TRBV7-2 with TRBJ1-1; D is undetermined. CDR3 length equals 16 residues. Germline CDR1 and CDR2: SGHTA and FQGNSA. With 3 bases removed from V and 0 bases from J, the gap between germline ends came to 14 bases. In nucleotides, the CDR3 is TGTGCCAGCAGCTTTCCGTCCCTCTCCTTGAACACTGAAGCTTTCTTT. Amino acids: CASSFPSLSLNTEAFF.

This clonotype was detected only a few times. V is TRBV28 and J is TRBJ2-1; D unclear. The CDR3 length is 11 residues. The V gene's germline CDR1 is MDHEN and CDR2 SYDVKM. V gave up 6 bases and J gave up 9 bases, with 9 bases separating them. The CDR3 reads CASSRVGEQFF. The CDR3 DNA reads TGTGCCAGCAGCCGGGTTGGTGAGCAGTTCTTC.

The V gene is TRBV6-1, the J gene TRBJ2-1; 11 nucleotides line up with TRBD2. The germline gives CDR1 MNHNS, CDR2 SASEGT. The CDR3 totals 14 residues. V lost 11 bases to trimming and J lost 1 base; unmatched junction nucleotides: 4. Written as DNA, the CDR3 is TGTGCCTTTGGACTAGCGGGTTCCTACAATGAGCAGTTCTTC. Its protein product is CAFGLAGSYNEQFF.

Many counts were recorded for this clonotype. The chain carries TRBV6-6 and TRBJ2-3, with TRBD2 identical over 7 bases. There are 16 residues in the CDR3. Germline CDR1 reads MNHNY; CDR2 reads SVGAGI (reference sequence). Losses at the gene ends were 2 bases for V and 0 bases for J; bases not matched to a gene: 5. The CDR3 is CASSYGAGDSTDTQYF. In DNA, the CDR3 is TGTGCCAGCAGTTACGGGGCGGGGGATAGCACAGATACGCAGTATTTT.